A single T cell receptor (beta chain) is shown here with its context. The protocol was immunoSEQ multiplex PCR, while the TCRdb copy is restricted to in-frame clones and leaves out a portion. The profile shows around 300,000 clones, about 86% of them singletons. This sample was taken from a study of Ad26.COV2.S vaccination and SARS-CoV-2 variants. Turning to the study itself: Enrolled in COV1001, the donor was in the Ad26.COV2.S trial arm, which received the vaccine. The study gave Ad26.COV2.S intramuscularly, once or twice 56 days apart.

Noted treatment: around 19 received Ad26.COV2.S at low or high dose, single or two shots; several received placebo; per-sample allocation not given. The investigators took samples on day 63 after the first vaccine or placebo injection. Adults aged 18-55 years in Boston included the donor. The germline gives CDR1 MNHEY, CDR2 SVGEGT. The CDR3 loop spans 16 amino acids. Trimming pared 6 bases from V and 3 bases from J, leaving 21 bases between. Here the sequenced sample was peripheral blood, taken in a trial of Ad26.COV2.S vaccine versus placebo. The receptor comes from a person between 18 and 60 years old who received the Ad26.COV2.S COVID-19 vaccine or a placebo. This chain links TRBV6-2 or TRBV6-3 with TRBJ2-7; D call uncertain. The CDR3 spells CASSKLTDDPNYEQYF. DNA for the CDR3: TGTGCCAGCAGCAAACTGACGGATGACCCGAACTACGAGCAGTACTTC.